This T cell receptor beta chain was identified during a study of T cell repertoires in cytomegalovirus infection. The overall study: Public TCR beta signatures marked donors with CMV infection and the matching HLA.

TCRdb independently ran MiXCR on the reads; one entry per CDR3 protein. The profile shows about 97,000 distinct CDR3 sequences, 16% of them singletons. Findings of the study overall: Clonotypes of TCR beta that were HLA-C-restricted and CMV-specific dominated the ex vivo response.

There are many counts of this clonotype. Its antigen is unidentified. Between the trimmed V and J ends, which lost 0 bases and 6 bases, there was a span of 14 bases. CDR3 length: 16 amino acids. CDR1 and CDR2 from the germline V gene are SGHAT and FQDESV (reference sequence). The V and J genes are TRBV11-1 and TRBJ1-4; tentatively, D is TRBD1 (5 bases). Sequenced sample: PBMCs. The TCR originated in a human donor in good health (CMV status not recorded). Some clones in this sample may be carry-over from other donors' samples. CDR3 nucleotides: TGTGCCAGCAGCTTAGCGGTGACAGCGTCGGATGAAAAACTGTTTTTT. It codes for CASSLAVTASDEKLFF. Looking up the rest from reference TRBV11-1 and TRBJ1-4 gives the full variable domain: EAEVAQSPRYKITEKSQAVAFWCDPISGHATLYWYRQILGQGPELLVQFQDESVVDDSQLPKDRFSAERLKGVDSTLKIQPAELGDSAMYLCASSLAVTASDEKLFFGSGTQLSVL.